Below, 27 T cell receptor beta chains from the same sample are listed, as sequenced in a study of blood T cells in healthy people across ages (dated by TCRdb to the mid-2010s). The library relied on 5' RACE. The sequencer listed for this sample is Illumina HiSeq 2500. A second roughly 6 to 12 cycle PCR used a sample-barcoded 5' primer and a J-beta primer mix. The raw public data were reprocessed by TCRdb itself: fastp quality trimming at Q25, MiXCR clonotype calling, in-frame beta chains only. Each entry merges the rows of one CDR3 protein and shows their most common DNA and genes. For this sample the table gives around 1.5 million distinct CDR3 sequences, of which around 42% were detected only once. The biggest ten clones account for 7% to 9% of the sample. Source material: blood. The origin of the receptors is a woman aged 18-29 years in good health.

A few counts support this clonotype. This chain uses TRBV20-1 with TRBJ1-1; 7 bases agree with TRBD1. J gave up 4 bases and V 3 bases, and 2 bases lay outside the gene matches. The V gene's germline CDR1 is DFQATT and CDR2 SNEGSKA (reference sequence). The CDR3 has 12 residues. This CDR3 reads CSASRGITEAFF. The DNA for the CDR3 is TGCAGTGCTAGCAGGGGGATCACTGAAGCTTTCTTT.

This chain links TRBV20-1 with TRBJ2-7, with D unresolved. The CDR3 totals 11 residues. In germline, CDR1 is DFQATT, CDR2 SNEGSKA (reference sequence). Trimming pared 4 bases from V and 7 bases from J, leaving 11 bases between. The CDR3 here is CSATPTLEQYF. The CDR3 DNA is TGCAGTGCTACACCCACCTTGGAGCAGTACTTC.

The table lists this clonotype with a few counts. The chain links TRBV20-1 to TRBJ1-1, with TRBD1 as a possible D gene (6 bases). V dropped 5 bases and J dropped 8 bases, with 12 bases sitting between them. CDR1 and CDR2 (germline): DFQATT, SNEGSKA (reference sequence). The CDR3 has 11 residues. DNA of the CDR3: TGCAGTGCTGTACAGGGACCGGAAGCTTTCTTT. Residues: CSAVQGPEAFF.

This clonotype appeared a few times. The chain is built from TRBV28 and TRBJ1-2, with D possibly being TRBD1 (6 bases). V lost 4 bases and J lost 3, with 12 bases in between. Germline CDR1 reads MDHEN; CDR2 reads SYDVKM. The CDR3 runs 14 residues. The CDR3 here is CASSSQGFYYGYTF. The CDR3 nucleotides read TGTGCCAGCAGTTCGCAGGGGTTTTACTATGGCTACACCTTC.

This clonotype was observed a handful of times. This chain links TRBV20-1 with TRBJ2-1; 16 bases are a match to TRBD2. The trim removed 8 bases at V and 9 bases at J, leaving 13 bases unmatched. Germline lookup yields CDR1 DFQATT and CDR2 SNEGSKA (reference sequence). The CDR3 has 16 residues. The CDR3 is CSPSPGTSGRAVEQFF. CDR3 sequence (DNA): TGCAGTCCTTCGCCCGGGACTAGCGGGAGGGCCGTTGAGCAGTTCTTC.

The chain is built from TRBV30 and TRBJ1-2; the D gene is possibly TRBD1 (5 bases). Germline V gene data show CDR1 as GTSNPN and CDR2 as SVGIG (reference sequence). This CDR3 has 14 residues. V was trimmed by 5 bases and J by 1 base, leaving 14 bases between them. CDR3 bases: TGTGCCTGGGTAGACAGACCGAGTAACTATGGCTACACCTTC. This translates into CAWVDRPSNYGYTF.

This clonotype was seen a few times. J is TRBJ2-4 and V is TRBV4-1; 9 bases line up with TRBD2. V lost 3 bases to trimming and J lost 8 bases; unmatched junction nucleotides: 17. This CDR3 is built from 18 residues. Germline lookup yields CDR1 MGHRA and CDR2 YSYEKL. The CDR3 loop reads CASSQSGGTSWPRDIQYF. CDR3 coding DNA: TGCGCCAGCAGCCAGTCAGGGGGGACTAGCTGGCCGAGAGACATTCAGTACTTC.

V and J are TRBV2 and TRBJ2-3; 11 bases match TRBD2. The CDR3 loop spans 14 amino acids. Germline V gene lookup returns CDR1 SNHLY and CDR2 FYNNEI. The trim removed 11 bases at V and 6 bases at J, leaving 10 bases unmatched. CDR3 sequence (DNA): TGTGCCGACCGTCTAGCGGGAGGAGGTGATACGCAGTATTTT. It is translated as CADRLAGGGDTQYF.

This clonotype was recorded at least ten times. The chain has TRBV5-1 and TRBJ2-1, with D unclear. This CDR3 is 11 amino acids long. Trimming removed 7 bases at V and 4 bases at J, with 6 bases between. Germline CDR1 is SGHRS and CDR2 is YFSETQ. CDR3 region: CASGSYNEQFF. The CDR3 DNA reads TGCGCCAGCGGCTCGTACAATGAGCAGTTCTTC.

The chain combines TRBV15 with TRBJ2-1, with a tentative D call TRBD2 (5 bases). The CDR3 has 16 residues. The germline CDR1 and CDR2 sequences are LNHNV and YYDKDF (reference sequence). V was cut by 5 bases and J by 5 bases, with 19 bases left in between. The CDR3 is CATSVPWVAGDNEQFF. Written as DNA, the CDR3 is TGTGCCACCAGCGTCCCCTGGGTTGCCGGGGACAATGAGCAGTTCTTC.

This clonotype was detected only a few times. The V gene is TRBV6-1, the J gene TRBJ2-6; D not resolved. With 1 base removed from V and 0 bases from J, the gap between germline ends came to 10 bases. CDR3 size: 17 residues. Germline CDR1 MNHNS, CDR2 SASEGT. The CDR3 DNA reads as TGTGCCAGCAGTGAAGAGGCACCTTACTCTGGGGCCAACGTCCTGACTTTC. Residues: CASSEEAPYSGANVLTF.

The rearrangement joins TRBV12-5 to TRBJ2-5; TRBD2 is a possible D gene (6 bases). The CDR3 spans 12 residues. Germline loops: CDR1 LGHNT, CDR2 FRNRAP. Trimming took off 9 bases at V and 11 bases at J, with 19 bases between the two ends. CDR3 sequence (DNA): TGTGCTAGAGGGACGGGCGCCCGGGAGCAGTACTTC. Translated, it gives CARGTGAREQYF.

This chain connects TRBV3-1 to TRBJ1-6; 9 nucleotides line up with TRBD1. The V gene end was trimmed by 7 bases and the J gene end by 10 bases; junction bases not matched to a gene: 5. The CDR3 has 13 residues. Germline V gene lookup returns CDR1 LGHDT and CDR2 YNNKEL (reference sequence). In DNA form, the CDR3 reads TGTGCCAGCACCAGGACAGGGGTATCACCCCTCCACTTT. Protein sequence: CASTRTGVSPLHF. Full variable domain (missing parts from reference TRBV3-1 and TRBJ1-6): DTAVSQTPKYLVTQMGNDKSIKCEQNLGHDTMYWYKQDSKKFLKIMFSYNNKELIINETVPNRFSPKSPDKAHLNLHINSLELGDSAVYFCASTRTGVSPLHFGNGTRLTVT.

V usage is TRBV20-1 and J usage is TRBJ2-5, with TRBD2 as a possible D gene (6 bases). The CDR3 covers 12 residues. Germline lookup yields CDR1 DFQATT and CDR2 SNEGSKA (reference sequence). Trimming cost V 6 bases and J 1 base, with 9 bases left between them. In nucleotides, the CDR3 is TGCAGTGCCTCTAGCGCCCAAGAGACCCAGTACTTC. It is translated as CSASSAQETQYF.

The gene calls are TRBV5-1 and TRBJ2-1, with 9 bases fitting TRBD1. In germline, CDR1 is SGHRS, CDR2 YFSETQ. Trimming removed 2 bases from V and 5 bases from J; junction bases left unmatched: 11. There are 17 residues in the CDR3. The DNA of the CDR3 is TGCGCCAGCAGCTTACGAGACAGGGGGACTTCGAACAATGAGCAGTTCTTC. Translating it yields CASSLRDRGTSNNEQFF.

V is TRBV3-1 and J is TRBJ2-2; no clear D gene. The CDR3 consists of 16 residues. Trimming stripped 0 bases from V and 3 bases from J, with 11 bases between. CDR1 and CDR2 from the germline V gene are LGHDT and YNNKEL (reference sequence). The CDR3 here is CASSQDNRRDTGELFF. The DNA for the CDR3 is TGTGCCAGCAGCCAAGACAATCGCCGCGACACCGGGGAGCTGTTTTTT.

As regards this clonotype: This clone may be a read error of a much larger clone one base away. The chain joins TRBV6-5 to TRBJ2-3; D gene ambiguous. The CDR3 spans 15 residues. The germline CDR1 and CDR2 sequences are MNHEY and SVGAGI. The CDR3 here is CAGSYSGPSTDTQYF. The CDR3 region has the DNA TGTGCCGGCAGTTACTCTGGACCCTCCACAGATACGCAGTATTTT.

This rearrangement joins TRBV7-8 to TRBJ2-5; 7 bases fit TRBD2. This CDR3 has 16 amino acids. The germline CDR1 and CDR2 sequences are SGHVS and FQNEAQ. Trimming cost V 1 base and J 7 bases; bases outside gene matches: 12. The CDR3 nucleotides are TGTGCCAGCAGCTTAGTTGGGGGGAGGGCCGCGGGGACCCAGTACTTC. This translates into CASSLVGGRAAGTQYF. The full variable domain, in which reference TRBV7-8 and TRBJ2-5 provide the parts outside the CDR3, is GAGVSQSPRYKVAKRGQDVALRCDPISGHVSLFWYQQALGQGPEFLTYFQNEAQLDKSGLPSDRFFAERPEGSVSTLKIQRTQQEDSAVYLCASSLVGGRAAGTQYFGPGTRLLVL.

This clonotype has only one observation. The chain links TRBV7-2 to TRBJ2-1, with D unresolved. Trimming pared 2 bases from V and 2 bases from J, leaving 7 bases between. Germline lookup yields CDR1 SGHTA and CDR2 FQGNSA. The CDR3 is 14 residues long. The CDR3 nucleotides read TGTACCAGCAGCTTAAGGAGCACCTACAATGAGCAGTTCTTC. Translation: CTSSLRSTYNEQFF.

The rearrangement links TRBV7-2 to TRBJ2-3, with 9 bases that match TRBD2. The CDR3 has 15 amino acids. Germline V gene sequence: CDR1 SGHTA, CDR2 FQGNSA. V trimming: 5 bases; J trimming: 4 bases; junction bases outside the gene matches: 7. The CDR3 sequence: CASSPRGGIPDTQYF. The DNA for the CDR3 is TGTGCCAGCAGCCCGCGGGGGGGCATCCCAGATACGCAGTATTTT.

This clonotype was found many times. The chain couples TRBV12-3 or TRBV12-4 to TRBJ2-7; D is undetermined. V was clipped by 6 bases and J by 7 bases, with 10 bases between them. The length of the CDR3 is 11 residues. This chain's CDR3 is CASSLREEQYF. For the CDR3, the DNA is TGTGCCAGCAGCTTAAGGGAAGAGCAGTACTTC.

This clonotype was detected a few times. The V call is TRBV20-1, the J call TRBJ2-3; D not resolved. CDR1 DFQATT and CDR2 SNEGSKA come from the germline V gene (reference sequence). V was trimmed by 3 bases and J by 2 bases, leaving 9 bases between them. The CDR3 consists of 13 residues. The CDR3 nucleotides read TGCAGTGCTAGTTTCCTCCCCACAGATACGCAGTATTTT. Protein: CSASFLPTDTQYF.

J is TRBJ2-1 and V is TRBV12-3 or TRBV12-4, with 10 bases fitting TRBD2. CDR3 length: 16 amino acids. Losses at the gene ends were 6 bases for V and 0 bases for J; bases not matched to a gene: 5. CDR3: CASRHSGRNSYNEQFF. The CDR3 DNA sequence: TGTGCCAGCAGGCATAGCGGGAGGAACTCCTACAATGAGCAGTTCTTC.

V is TRBV20-1 and J is TRBJ2-3; 10 bases align to TRBD2. The CDR3 spans 14 residues. CDR1 DFQATT and CDR2 SNEGSKA come from the germline V gene (reference sequence). Trimming cost V 6 bases and J 5 bases; bases outside gene matches: 8. The CDR3 spells CSAGASGRGDTQYF. The CDR3 region has the DNA TGCAGTGCCGGGGCTAGCGGGAGAGGAGATACGCAGTATTTT.

This clonotype was counted between two and nine times. This rearrangement joins TRBV20-1 to TRBJ1-2, with 7 bases aligning to TRBD1. The V gene end was trimmed by 5 bases and the J gene end by 8 bases; junction bases not matched to a gene: 11. The CDR3 sequence is 13 residues long. Germline values: CDR1 DFQATT, CDR2 SNEGSKA (reference sequence). Written as DNA, the CDR3 is TGCAGTGCTCCAGGCCCCGGGACAGCCGGCTACACCTTC. It specifies CSAPGPGTAGYTF.

The chain links TRBV7-9 to TRBJ2-2; 7 nucleotides line up with TRBD2. Germline CDR1 reads SEHNR; CDR2 reads FQNEAQ (reference sequence). The CDR3 has 15 residues. The trim removed 5 bases at V and 3 bases at J, leaving 6 bases unmatched. The DNA for the CDR3 is TGTGCCAGCAGCGAGGCGGGGGTTTACACCGGGGAGCTGTTTTTT. Protein product: CASSEAGVYTGELFF.

V is TRBV10-3 and J is TRBJ2-3; 15 positions agree with TRBD2. This CDR3 has 13 amino acids. Germline V CDR1 and CDR2: ENHRY, SYGVKD. V shed 8 bases and J 8 bases; nucleotides not matched to a gene: 2. CDR3 sequence reads: CAIGLAGGPTQYF. Written as DNA, the CDR3 is TGTGCCATCGGACTAGCGGGGGGGCCTACGCAGTATTTT.